Presented here are 32 T cell receptor beta chains from one specimen sequenced in a study of beta chain features in type 1 diabetes. Sequenced material consisted of expressed TCRB transcripts (all of the isolated RNA was reverse transcribed). Method: immunoSEQ multiplex PCR; TCRdb's copy keeps in-frame clones and lacks some. This sample has 400,000 to 600,000 clones, with roughly 31% found just once. The sequencing input was naive CD4+ T cells from blood. The receptors shown here come from a man between 18 and 35 years old in good health.

The rearrangement uses TRBV4-3 and TRBJ1-2; maybe TRBD1 (5 bases). Trimming took 1 base from V and 2 from J, leaving 17 bases between them. CDR1 LGHNA and CDR2 YSLEER come from the germline V gene. This CDR3 comprises 17 residues. Written as DNA, the CDR3 is TGCGCCAGCAGCCAAGCTATCGACGGGGGAGCGAACTATGGCTACACCTTC. The encoded protein is CASSQAIDGGANYGYTF.

This chain uses TRBV4-2 with TRBJ1-4; D gene unclear. Germline V lookup: CDR1 LGHNA, CDR2 YNFKEQ. The CDR3 spans 12 residues. Trimming pared 0 bases from V and 12 bases from J, leaving 8 bases between. The CDR3 DNA is TGTGCCAGCAGCCAAGAGGGATCCGAACTGTTTTTT. It codes for CASSQEGSELFF.

The sample holds a few counts of this clone. The CDR3 nucleotides are TGCGCCAGCAGCTTGGCACAGAGCTCCTACGAGCAGTACTTC. It yields the protein CASSLAQSSYEQYF. This chain joins TRBV5-1 and TRBJ2-7; no clear D gene. Germline V gene sequence: CDR1 SGHRS, CDR2 YFSETQ. The CDR3 runs to 14 residues. The V gene lost 0 bases and the J gene lost 0 bases, with 7 bases spanning the gap.

This clone appeared once. The gene calls are TRBV4-1 and TRBJ2-1, with D perhaps being TRBD1 or TRBD2 (5 bases each). Germline assignment: CDR1 MGHRA and CDR2 YSYEKL. V dropped 3 bases and J dropped 3 bases, with 18 bases sitting between them. The CDR3 is made up of 17 amino acids. CDR3 protein: CASSHSRARELYNEQFF. The CDR3 DNA is TGCGCCAGCAGCCATTCCCGGGCCAGGGAGCTCTACAATGAGCAGTTCTTC.

This clone was picked up a small number of times. The chain couples TRBV14 to TRBJ2-3, with D maybe TRBD2 (5 bases). This CDR3 has 16 amino acids. V was trimmed by 4 bases and J by 3 bases, leaving 17 bases between them. Germline V gene lookup returns CDR1 SGHDN and CDR2 FVKESK. The DNA of the CDR3 is TGTGCCAGCAGCCGCCCGCACGGGGTTGGTACAGATACGCAGTATTTT. It specifies CASSRPHGVGTDTQYF.

V is TRBV30 and J is TRBJ2-3, with D perhaps TRBD1 (6 bases). Germline loops: CDR1 GTSNPN, CDR2 SVGIG (reference sequence). CDR3 length equals 13 residues. V lost 5 bases, J lost 12 bases, and 21 bases lay in between. CDR3: CAWDWGTEGHQYF. Written as DNA, the CDR3 is TGTGCCTGGGACTGGGGAACCGAGGGACATCAGTATTTT.

V is TRBV9 and J is TRBJ2-1; 10 bases align to TRBD2. CDR3 size: 15 residues. The germline V gene has CDR1 SGDLS and CDR2 YYNGEE. V shed 2 bases, J shed 8 bases, and the junction held 7 bases outside the gene matches. The CDR3, as DNA: TGTGCCAGCAGCGTCTTAGCGGGAGGTCTCTATGAGCAGTTCTTC. Its protein is CASSVLAGGLYEQFF.

This clone was seen a handful of times. This sequence joins TRBV9 and TRBJ2-3; D is unresolved. Germline loops: CDR1 SGDLS, CDR2 YYNGEE. The CDR3 is 14 amino acids. The V gene lost 0 bases and the J gene lost 0 bases, with 5 bases spanning the gap. CDR3 residues: CASSVAPSTDTQYF. CDR3 in DNA: TGTGCCAGCAGCGTAGCCCCTAGCACAGATACGCAGTATTTT.

This clone was observed a few times. The chain has TRBV7-9 and TRBJ2-7; D is possibly TRBD2 (6 bases). V lost 8 bases and J 2 bases, leaving 16 bases between the germline ends. The CDR3 sequence is 14 residues long. In germline, CDR1 is SEHNR, CDR2 FQNEAQ (reference sequence). The CDR3 spells CASARPGGPYEQYF. CDR3 nucleotide sequence: TGTGCCAGCGCCAGACCCGGGGGTCCCTACGAGCAGTACTTC.

This clone was seen a handful of times. The chain carries TRBV7-9 and TRBJ2-7; tentative D call: TRBD2 (6 bases). The CDR3 is 14 amino acids. V dropped 2 bases and J dropped 6 bases, with 14 bases sitting between them. Germline V lookup: CDR1 SEHNR, CDR2 FQNEAQ (reference sequence). The CDR3 DNA reads as TGTGCCAGCAGCTTATATTCTGGACTAACCGAGCAGTACTTC. Its translation: CASSLYSGLTEQYF. Supplemented by reference TRBV7-9 and TRBJ2-7, the full variable domain reads DTGVSQNPRHKITKRGQNVTFRCDPISEHNRLYWYRQTLGQGPEFLTYFQNEAQLEKSRLLSDRFSAERPKGSFSTLEIQRTEQGDSAMYLCASSLYSGLTEQYFGPGTRLTVT.

The chain links TRBV4-1 to TRBJ2-3; TRBD2 matches 8 bases. The CDR3 sequence is 15 residues long. Germline lookup yields CDR1 MGHRA and CDR2 YSYEKL. Unmatched junction bases numbered 6, after V lost 1 base and J lost 6 bases. CDR3 DNA: TGCGCCAGCAGCCAAGGGCGGGAGGCCCTCGATACGCAGTATTTT. This encodes CASSQGREALDTQYF.

The rearrangement links TRBV25-1 to TRBJ1-1, with a weak D call TRBD1 (5 bases). Germline V gene sequence: CDR1 MGHDK, CDR2 SYGVNS. V was cut by 3 bases and J by 5 bases, with 13 bases left in between. This CDR3 region has 14 residues. The DNA for the CDR3 is TGTGCCAGCAGTGACCGCCCGGGGGGGACTGAAGCTTTCTTT. It is translated as CASSDRPGGTEAFF.

The chain couples TRBV7-2 to TRBJ2-7; the match to TRBD2 covers 11 bases. The germline gives CDR1 SGHTA, CDR2 FQGNSA. V trimming: 5 bases; J trimming: 3 bases; junction bases outside the gene matches: 18. The CDR3 consists of 19 residues. CDR3 bases: TGTGCCAGCAGCCTACAAGGGGACCTGACTAGCGGGAAGAGCTACGAGCAGTACTTC. Amino acid sequence: CASSLQGDLTSGKSYEQYF.

This clone has just a few counts. This chain connects TRBV15 to TRBJ2-5; 8 nucleotides line up with TRBD1. Germline loops: CDR1 LNHNV, CDR2 YYDKDF (reference sequence). Unmatched junction bases numbered 8, after V lost 0 bases and J lost 5 bases. This CDR3 has 16 residues. The CDR3 DNA is TGTGCCACCAGCAGAGATAAGGCAGGGGGCGTCGAGACCCAGTACTTC. This gives the protein CATSRDKAGGVETQYF. Complete variable domain (other parts from reference TRBV15 and TRBJ2-5): DAMVIQNPRYQVTQFGKPVTLSCSQTLNHNVMYWYQQKSSQAPKLLFHYYDKDFNNEADTPDNFQSRRPNTSFCFLDIRSPGLGDTAMYLCATSRDKAGGVETQYFGPGTRLLVL.

This clone appeared a few times. The rearrangement joins TRBV5-1 to TRBJ2-5; no clear D gene. Germline-derived CDR1 and CDR2 are SGHRS and YFSETQ. Trimming left V 3 bases short and J 4 bases short, with 13 bases between. CDR3 length: 14 residues. DNA for the CDR3: TGCGCCAGCAGCTGGAAAGGACGAGGAGAGACCCAGTACTTC. Its protein product is CASSWKGRGETQYF.

This clone was recorded a few times. The V and J genes are TRBV25-1 and TRBJ2-5; a weak D match, TRBD2 (5 bases). The germline CDR1 and CDR2 sequences are MGHDK and SYGVNS. The CDR3 runs 13 residues. V lost 2 bases, J lost 4 bases, and 8 bases lay in between. CDR3 DNA: TGTGCCAGCAGTGAACTCCGGGGAGAGACCCAGTACTTC. Its translation is CASSELRGETQYF.

This clone was recorded only once. CDR3 nucleotide sequence: TGCAGTGGTCGAGGCTACACCTTC. This encodes CSGRGYTF. The V call is TRBV20-1, the J call TRBJ1-2; D unresolved. Trimming removed 7 bases from V and 8 bases from J, with 5 bases in between. The CDR3 is 8 residues long. Germline V gene sequence: CDR1 DFQATT, CDR2 SNEGSKA (reference sequence).

V usage is TRBV5-4 and J usage is TRBJ2-1, with D maybe TRBD2 (6 bases). The CDR3 is 12 amino acids. Trimming stripped 6 bases from V and 8 bases from J, with 12 bases between. CDR1 is SGHNT, CDR2 YYREEE, per germline (reference sequence). CDR3 sequence: CASISRDDEQFF. The CDR3 DNA reads TGTGCCAGCATCTCGCGGGACGATGAGCAGTTCTTC.

The chain joins TRBV5-1 to TRBJ2-1; 9 bases align to TRBD2. The length of the CDR3 is 15 residues. J gave up 7 bases and V 2 bases, and 7 bases lay outside the gene matches. CDR1 is SGHRS, CDR2 YFSETQ, per germline. CDR3 sequence reads: CASSLPGLAMNEQFF. The CDR3 nucleotides are TGCGCCAGCAGCTTACCGGGACTAGCAATGAATGAGCAGTTCTTC.

The rearrangement links TRBV6-1 to TRBJ1-1; unclear D gene. CDR3 size: 14 residues. CDR1 and CDR2 from the germline V gene are MNHNS and SASEGT. Trimming removed 2 bases from V and 1 base from J, with 8 bases in between. The CDR3 DNA is TGTGCCAGCAGTGAACGAGGGTGGAACACTGAAGCTTTCTTT. Its protein is CASSERGWNTEAFF.

In this sample, this clone turned up a few times. The sample contains more than one DNA sequence encoding this CDR3. The chain joins TRBV30 to TRBJ2-5; 13 bases are shared with TRBD2. The CDR3 is 15 amino acids. J lost 4 bases, V lost 0 bases, and 2 bases had no gene match. CDR1 is GTSNPN, CDR2 SVGIG, per germline (reference sequence). CDR3: CAWSVRLAGGETQYF. The DNA of the CDR3 is TGTGCCTGGAGTGTCCGACTAGCGGGAGGAGAGACCCAGTACTTC. Supplemented by reference TRBV30 and TRBJ2-5, the full variable domain reads SQTIHQWPATLVQPVGSPLSLECTVEGTSNPNLYWYRQAAGRGLQLLFYSVGIGQISSEVPQNLSASRPQDRQFILSSKKLLLSDSGFYLCAWSVRLAGGETQYFGPGTRLLVL.

The CDR3 nucleotides are TGTGCCTGGAGTATCGGACTCCACAATGAGCAGTTCTTC. This sequence encodes CAWSIGLHNEQFF. This chain links TRBV30 with TRBJ2-1; the D gene is possibly TRBD2 (5 bases). V lost 2 bases, J lost 5 bases, and 10 bases lay in between. This CDR3 is 13 amino acids long. Germline values: CDR1 GTSNPN, CDR2 SVGIG (reference sequence).

The chain links TRBV30 to TRBJ2-2; 7 bases match TRBD1. CDR3 size: 14 residues. V lost 3 bases, J lost 5 bases, and 6 bases stayed unmatched. Germline CDR1 reads GTSNPN; CDR2 reads SVGIG (reference sequence). The CDR3: CAWSRMTGTGELFF. The DNA of the CDR3 is TGTGCCTGGAGCCGAATGACAGGGACCGGGGAGCTGTTTTTT.

In its sample, this clone was seen a few times. The J gene is TRBJ2-1, the V gene TRBV4-2; no clear D gene. The CDR3 covers 11 residues. Trimming took 1 base from V and 14 from J, leaving 9 bases between them. Germline loops: CDR1 LGHNA, CDR2 YNFKEQ. DNA of the CDR3: TGTGCCAGCAGCCAAGGAGGCAGGAAGTTCTTC. It codes for CASSQGGRKFF.

The rearrangement joins TRBV5-4 to TRBJ2-5; the match to TRBD1 covers 11 bases. Germline lookup yields CDR1 SGHNT and CDR2 YYREEE (reference sequence). The V and J ends lost 7 bases and 5 bases, in that order; junction bases with no gene match: 7. The CDR3 has 14 residues. The CDR3 is CASGGQGAGETQYF. The CDR3 bases are TGTGCCAGCGGAGGACAGGGGGCTGGGGAGACCCAGTACTTC.

This clone has only a few counts. The chain combines TRBV11-2 with TRBJ2-5; 8 bases align to TRBD1. Losses at the gene ends were 1 base for V and 0 bases for J; bases not matched to a gene: 1. This CDR3 comprises 15 residues. CDR1 is SGHAT, CDR2 FQNNGV, per germline. In DNA form, the CDR3 reads TGTGCCAGCAGCTTAGGGGACAGGTACCAAGAGACCCAGTACTTC. This encodes CASSLGDRYQETQYF.

This clone was detected a few times. V usage is TRBV9 and J usage is TRBJ2-2; D unclear. The V and J ends lost 0 bases and 4 bases respectively, with 13 bases between them. The CDR3 sequence is 16 residues long. Germline-derived CDR1 and CDR2 are SGDLS and YYNGEE. This CDR3 reads CASSVDWGSGTGELFF. The CDR3 DNA reads as TGTGCCAGCAGCGTAGATTGGGGTTCGGGCACCGGGGAGCTGTTTTTT.

This clone has just a few counts. V usage is TRBV4-3 and J usage is TRBJ2-3; D gene ambiguous. The V end was cut by 0 bases, the J end by 6 bases, with 13 bases between. The CDR3 spans 15 residues. Germline values: CDR1 LGHNA, CDR2 YSLEER. The CDR3 spells CASSQDPMDRDTQYF. The CDR3 bases are TGCGCCAGCAGCCAAGATCCCATGGACCGGGATACGCAGTATTTT.

Comments on this clone: An end of the junction differs from the germline gene, which may be a read error. The chain employs TRBV7-7 and TRBJ2-5, with D perhaps assigned TRBD1 or TRBD2 (5 bases each). CDR1 SSHAT and CDR2 FNYEAQ come from the germline V gene (reference sequence). The CDR3 consists of 14 residues. The CDR3: CASSPGTRESTQYF. The DNA of the CDR3 is TGTGCTAGCAGCCCCGGGACCCGAGAAAGTACCCAGTACTTC.

The chain has TRBV15 and TRBJ1-1; possibly TRBD1 for D (5 bases). CDR1 is LNHNV and CDR2 is YYDKDF in the germline V gene (reference sequence). Trimming pared 0 bases from V and 4 bases from J, leaving 9 bases between. The CDR3 extends over 14 amino acids. The CDR3 DNA reads TGTGCCACCAGCAGAGATCTCGGGGGCACTGAAGCTTTCTTT. Translated, it gives CATSRDLGGTEAFF.

This clone has just a few counts. The chain recombines TRBV29-1 with TRBJ2-5; weak D call: TRBD2 (6 bases). V lost 4 bases to trimming and J lost 5 bases, with 11 bases between them. The CDR3 covers 12 residues. From germline, CDR1 is SQVTM and CDR2 ANQGSEA. Here the CDR3 reads CSVAGESETQYF. CDR3 sequence (DNA): TGCAGCGTTGCGGGGGAATCGGAGACCCAGTACTTC. The full variable domain, with the rest looked up from reference TRBV29-1 and TRBJ2-5, is SAVISQKPSRDICQRGTSLTIQCQVDSQVTMMFWYRQQPGQSLTLIATANQGSEATYESGFVIDKFPISRPNLTFSTLTVSNMSPEDSSIYLCSVAGESETQYFGPGTRLLVL.

This clone showed up just a few times. The chain is built from TRBV30 and TRBJ1-4; 7 positions agree with TRBD1. Trimming took 8 bases from V and 5 from J; bases not matched to a gene: 5. Germline CDR1 is GTSNPN and CDR2 is SVGIG (reference sequence). The CDR3 extends over 12 amino acids. The CDR3 loop is CARGTENEKLFF. The CDR3 DNA follows: TGTGCCCGGGGGACAGAAAATGAAAAACTGTTTTTT.